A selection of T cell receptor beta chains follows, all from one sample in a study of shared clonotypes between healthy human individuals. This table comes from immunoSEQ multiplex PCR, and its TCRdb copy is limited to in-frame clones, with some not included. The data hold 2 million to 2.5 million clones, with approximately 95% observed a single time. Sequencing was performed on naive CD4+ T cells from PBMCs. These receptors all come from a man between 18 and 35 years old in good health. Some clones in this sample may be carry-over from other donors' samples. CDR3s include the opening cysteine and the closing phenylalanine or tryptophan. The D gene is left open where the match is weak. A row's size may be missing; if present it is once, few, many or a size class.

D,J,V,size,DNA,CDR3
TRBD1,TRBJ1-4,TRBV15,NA,TGTGCCACCACCAGGGGGACAGCCCAGAATGAAAAACTGTTTTTT,CATTRGTAQNEKLFF
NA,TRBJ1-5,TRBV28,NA,TGTGCCAGCAGTCCTCCCTTGGGGCCGGAGGGCCAGCCCCAGCATTTT,CASSPPLGPEGQPQHF
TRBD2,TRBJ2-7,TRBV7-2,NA,TGTGCCAGCAGCTACCGGGAGGGCGAGCAGTACTTC,CASSYREGEQYF
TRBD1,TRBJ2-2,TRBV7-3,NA,TGTGCCAGCAGCGAACAGGGGAGATCGAACACCGGGGAGCTGTTTTTT,CASSEQGRSNTGELFF
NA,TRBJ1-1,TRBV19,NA,TGTGCCAGTAGAAACCGAAGGGATGGAACTGAAGCTTTCTTT,CASRNRRDGTEAFF
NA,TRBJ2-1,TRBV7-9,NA,TGTGCCAGCAGCCCAGGGAAGGCACATAAGGAGCAGTTCTTC,CASSPGKAHKEQFF
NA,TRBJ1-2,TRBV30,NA,TGTGCCTGGTCGGCAGGTCAAAGCTATGGCTACACCTTC,CAWSAGQSYGYTF
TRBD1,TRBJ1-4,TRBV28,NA,TGTGCCAGCAGTTCGGAGACCCTCGGGACAGATGAAAAACTGTTTTTT,CASSSETLGTDEKLFF
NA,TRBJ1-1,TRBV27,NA,TGTGCCAGCAGCAACAGAAACACTGAAGCTTTCTTT,CASSNRNTEAFF
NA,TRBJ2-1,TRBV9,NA,TGTGCCAGCAGCGTGAGGGGGCAGGGAGGGTACAATGAGCAGTTCTTC,CASSVRGQGGYNEQFF
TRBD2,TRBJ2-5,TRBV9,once,TGTGCCAGCAGCTTCGGACTAGCGGAGGGCGAGACCCAGTACTTC,CASSFGLAEGETQYF
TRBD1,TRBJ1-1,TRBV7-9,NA,TGTGCCAGTAGGACAGGGGGCACTGAAGCTTTCTTT,CASRTGGTEAFF
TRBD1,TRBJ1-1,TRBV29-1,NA,TGCAGCGCAACGCCACGGGTCGACAGGGCCCTAAAGAACACTGAAGCTTTCTTT,CSATPRVDRALKNTEAFF
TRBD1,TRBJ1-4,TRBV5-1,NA,TGCGCCAGCAGCGTTGTAACAGGGGGCACTAATGAAAAACTGTTTTTT,CASSVVTGGTNEKLFF
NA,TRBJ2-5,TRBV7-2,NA,TGTGCCAGCAGCCGACGGTTGTACCAAGAGACCCAGTACTTC,CASSRRLYQETQYF
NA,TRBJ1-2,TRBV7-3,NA,TGTGCCAGCAGCCCGGGACCGAACTATGGCTACACCTTC,CASSPGPNYGYTF
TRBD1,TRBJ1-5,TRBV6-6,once,TGTGCCAGCAGCATTGGACAGGGAGGGAATCAGCCCCAGCATTTT,CASSIGQGGNQPQHF
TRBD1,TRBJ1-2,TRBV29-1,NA,TGCAGCGTGGACAGGCTTTTAGTTTATGGCTACACCTTC,CSVDRLLVYGYTF
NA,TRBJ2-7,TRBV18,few,TGTGCCAGCTCACCGACAGGGAGGGAGACCGAGCAGTACTTC,CASSPTGRETEQYF
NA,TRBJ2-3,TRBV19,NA,TGTGCCAGTATCCCAAGAACGGGGACAGATACGCAGTATTTT,CASIPRTGTDTQYF